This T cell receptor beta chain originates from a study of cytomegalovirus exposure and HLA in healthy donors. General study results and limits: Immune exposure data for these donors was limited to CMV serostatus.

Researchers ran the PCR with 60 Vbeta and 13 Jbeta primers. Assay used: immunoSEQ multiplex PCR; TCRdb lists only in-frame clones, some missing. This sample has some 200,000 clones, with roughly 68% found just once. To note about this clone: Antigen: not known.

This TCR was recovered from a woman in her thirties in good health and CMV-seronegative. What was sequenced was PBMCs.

Written as DNA, the CDR3 is TGTGCCAGAAGCAGCCCTAGGGGCGGCTACGAGCAGTACTTC. The encoded protein is CARSSPRGGYEQYF. The chain carries TRBV5-3 and TRBJ2-7; D might be TRBD1 (5 bases). TRBV5-3 belongs to the ORF category, with a function that is uncertain. Trimming took off 4 bases at V and 3 bases at J, with 14 bases between the two ends. The CDR3 contains 14 residues.